The text below deals with one TCR gamma chain. This entry comes from a study of gamma-delta chains in newborns, infants, children. The overall study: Polyclonal expansion of innate γδ T cells after birth follows microbial exposure.

TCRdb fed the reads to CATT. The sample contains roughly 940 gamma-chain clones, under 70% of which appear only once. CDR1 EGSTGY and CDR2 YDSYTSSV come from the germline V gene. The V gene end was trimmed by 5 bases and the J gene end by 5 bases; junction bases not matched to a gene: 6. The CDR3 loop spans 12 amino acids. Sample: blood. The chain links TRGV4 to TRGJ1 or TRGJ2. Germline matching of the DNA provided the J gene here, since TCRdb leaves it blank. This clonotype originated in a child who was a newborn, infant or young child, either healthy, febrile or measles-vaccinated (not recorded which). The DNA of the CDR3 is TGTGCCACCTGGGTACCTGATTATAAGAAACTCTTT. Protein product: CATWVPDYKKLF.